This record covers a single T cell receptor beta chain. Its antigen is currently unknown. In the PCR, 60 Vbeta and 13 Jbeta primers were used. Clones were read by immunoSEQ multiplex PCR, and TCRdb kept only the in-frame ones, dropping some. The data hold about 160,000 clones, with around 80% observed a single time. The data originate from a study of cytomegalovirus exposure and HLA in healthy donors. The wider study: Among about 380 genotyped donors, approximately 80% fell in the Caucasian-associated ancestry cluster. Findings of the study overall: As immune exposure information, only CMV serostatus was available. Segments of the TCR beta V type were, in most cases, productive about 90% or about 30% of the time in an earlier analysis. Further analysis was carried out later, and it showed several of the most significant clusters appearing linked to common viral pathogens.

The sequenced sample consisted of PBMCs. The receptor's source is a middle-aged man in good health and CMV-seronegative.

CDR3: CASRGTGEDEQFF. The CDR3 coding sequence is TGTGCCAGCAGGGGGACAGGGGAGGATGAGCAGTTCTTC. The chain employs TRBV28 and TRBJ2-1, with 10 bases lining up with TRBD1. Germline V lookup: CDR1 MDHEN, CDR2 SYDVKM. CDR3 length: 13 residues. Trimming at V came to 6 bases and at J to 8 bases, leaving 4 bases not matched to a gene.